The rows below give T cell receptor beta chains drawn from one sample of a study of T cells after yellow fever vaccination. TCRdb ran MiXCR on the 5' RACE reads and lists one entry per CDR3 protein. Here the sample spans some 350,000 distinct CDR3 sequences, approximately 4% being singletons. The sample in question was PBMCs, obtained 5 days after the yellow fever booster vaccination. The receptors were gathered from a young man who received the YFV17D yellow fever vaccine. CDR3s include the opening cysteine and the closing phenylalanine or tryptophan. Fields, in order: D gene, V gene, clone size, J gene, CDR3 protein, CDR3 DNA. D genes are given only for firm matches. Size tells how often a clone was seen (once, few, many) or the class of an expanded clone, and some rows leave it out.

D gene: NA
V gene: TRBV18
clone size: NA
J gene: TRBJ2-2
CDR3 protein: CASSPRDASGGTGELFF
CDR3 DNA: TGTGCCAGCTCACCGCGGGATGCCTCGGGTGGCACCGGGGAGCTGTTTTTT

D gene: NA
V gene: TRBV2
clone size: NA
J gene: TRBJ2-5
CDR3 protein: CASKVATETQYF
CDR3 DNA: TGTGCCAGCAAGGTAGCGACGGAGACCCAGTACTTC

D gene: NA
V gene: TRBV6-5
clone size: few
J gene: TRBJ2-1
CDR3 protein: CASSSSLSQARGNEQFF
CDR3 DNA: TGTGCCAGCAGCTCCAGCCTTTCCCAGGCCAGGGGCAATGAGCAGTTCTTC

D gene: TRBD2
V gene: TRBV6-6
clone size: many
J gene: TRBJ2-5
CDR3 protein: CASSYSPSGTETQYF
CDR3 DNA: TGTGCCAGCAGTTACTCACCTAGCGGGACGGAGACCCAGTACTTC

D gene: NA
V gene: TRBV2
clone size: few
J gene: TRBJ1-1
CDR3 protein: CASSSVGTNTEAFF
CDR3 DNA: TGTGCCAGCTCTTCTGTCGGGACGAACACTGAAGCTTTCTTT

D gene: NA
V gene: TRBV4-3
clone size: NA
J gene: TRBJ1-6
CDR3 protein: CASSREDDSPLHF
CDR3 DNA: TGCGCCAGCAGCCGGGAAGACGATTCACCCCTCCACTTT

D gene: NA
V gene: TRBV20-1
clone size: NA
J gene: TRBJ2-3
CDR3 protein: CSARDSISDTQYF
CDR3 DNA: TGCAGTGCTAGAGATTCGATAAGTGATACGCAGTATTTT

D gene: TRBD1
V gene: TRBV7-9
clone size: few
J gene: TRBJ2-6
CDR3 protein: CASSLGGQLSGANVLTF
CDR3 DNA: TGTGCCAGCAGCTTAGGGGGACAGCTCTCTGGGGCCAACGTCCTGACTTTC

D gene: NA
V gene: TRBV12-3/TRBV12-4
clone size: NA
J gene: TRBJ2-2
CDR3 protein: CAKNPLGRGTGELFF
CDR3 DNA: TGTGCCAAAAATCCTCTGGGCAGGGGAACCGGGGAGCTGTTTTTT

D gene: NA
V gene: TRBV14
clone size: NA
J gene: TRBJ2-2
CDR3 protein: CASSHLRAGELFF
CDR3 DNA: TGTGCCAGCAGCCATCTCCGGGCCGGGGAGCTGTTTTTT

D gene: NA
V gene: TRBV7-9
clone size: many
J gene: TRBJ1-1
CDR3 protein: CASSFGRAYNTEAFF
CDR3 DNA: TGTGCCAGCAGCTTCGGGAGGGCGTACAACACTGAAGCTTTCTTT

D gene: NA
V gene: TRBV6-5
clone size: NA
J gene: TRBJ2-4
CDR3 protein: CASSYPVDGKNVQYF
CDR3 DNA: TGTGCCAGCAGTTACCCCGTGGACGGAAAAAACGTTCAGTACTTC

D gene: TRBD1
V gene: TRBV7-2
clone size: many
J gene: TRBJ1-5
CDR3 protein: CASSFSGTGGNQPQHF
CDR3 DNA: TGTGCCAGCAGCTTCTCCGGGACAGGGGGCAATCAGCCCCAGCATTTT

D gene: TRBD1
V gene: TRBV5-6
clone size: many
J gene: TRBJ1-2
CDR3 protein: CASRVRQGQNYGYTF
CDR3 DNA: TGTGCCAGCAGAGTCAGACAGGGACAGAACTATGGCTACACCTTC

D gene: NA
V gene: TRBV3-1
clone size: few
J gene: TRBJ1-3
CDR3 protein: CASSQGGSNTIYF
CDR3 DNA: TGTGCCAGCAGCCAAGGGGGTTCAAACACCATATATTTT

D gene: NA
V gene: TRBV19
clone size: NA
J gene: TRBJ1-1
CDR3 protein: CASSVTSGTPGAFF
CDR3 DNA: TGTGCCAGTAGTGTTACCTCCGGGACCCCGGGAGCTTTCTTT

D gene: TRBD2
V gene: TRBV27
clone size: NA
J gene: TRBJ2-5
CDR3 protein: CASSPHLAGGTSQYF
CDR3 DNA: TGTGCCAGCAGTCCCCACCTAGCGGGGGGCACGTCCCAGTACTTC

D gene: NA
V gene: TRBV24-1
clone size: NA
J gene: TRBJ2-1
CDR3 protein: CATSDSLARNYNEQFF
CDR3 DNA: TGTGCCACCAGTGATTCCCTGGCACGTAACTACAATGAGCAGTTCTTC

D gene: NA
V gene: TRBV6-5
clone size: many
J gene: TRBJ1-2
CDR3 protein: CASSPQANYGYTF
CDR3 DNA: TGTGCCAGCAGTCCACAGGCGAACTATGGCTACACCTTC

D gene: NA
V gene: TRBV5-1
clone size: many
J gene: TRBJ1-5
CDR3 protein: CASSLAGGRQPQHF
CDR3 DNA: TGCGCCAGCAGCCTGGCCGGGGGTAGGCAGCCCCAGCATTTT

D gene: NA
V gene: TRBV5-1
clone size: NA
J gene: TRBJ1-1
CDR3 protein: CASSLWRMNTEAFF
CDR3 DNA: TGCGCCAGCAGCTTGTGGCGGATGAACACTGAAGCTTTCTTT

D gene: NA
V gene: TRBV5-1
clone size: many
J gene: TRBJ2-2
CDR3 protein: CASSFGDRSPGELFF
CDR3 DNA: TGCGCCAGCAGCTTTGGCGACAGGTCCCCCGGGGAGCTGTTTTTT

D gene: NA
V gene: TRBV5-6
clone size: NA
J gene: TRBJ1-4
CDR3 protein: CASSLEGMANEKLFF
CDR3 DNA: TGTGCCAGCAGCTTGGAGGGGATGGCTAATGAAAAACTGTTTTTT

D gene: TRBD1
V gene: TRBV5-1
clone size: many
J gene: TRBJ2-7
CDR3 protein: CASSLEVDRASYEQYF
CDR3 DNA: TGCGCCAGCAGCTTGGAGGTGGACAGGGCTTCCTACGAGCAGTACTTC

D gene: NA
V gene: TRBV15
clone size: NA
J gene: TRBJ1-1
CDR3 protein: CATSSGGAEAFF
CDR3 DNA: TGTGCCACCAGCAGCGGCGGGGCTGAAGCTTTCTTT

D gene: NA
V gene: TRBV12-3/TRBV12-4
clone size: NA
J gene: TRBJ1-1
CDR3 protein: CASSIRVPEAFF
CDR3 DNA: TGTGCCAGCAGTATCAGAGTACCAGAAGCTTTCTTT

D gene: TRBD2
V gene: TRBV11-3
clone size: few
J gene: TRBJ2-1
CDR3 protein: CASSLGLAGPDEQFF
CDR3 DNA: TGTGCCAGCAGCTTGGGACTAGCGGGCCCCGATGAGCAGTTCTTC

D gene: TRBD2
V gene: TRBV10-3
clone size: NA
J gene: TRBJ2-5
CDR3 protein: CAISESNAGGPETQYF
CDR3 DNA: TGTGCCATCAGTGAGTCGAACGCGGGGGGGCCGGAGACCCAGTACTTC

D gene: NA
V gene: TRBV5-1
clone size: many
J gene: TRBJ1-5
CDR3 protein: CASSLDGDLTQPQHF
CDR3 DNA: TGCGCCAGCAGCTTGGATGGAGACTTAACTCAGCCCCAGCATTTT

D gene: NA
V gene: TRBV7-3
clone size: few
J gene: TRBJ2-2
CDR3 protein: CASSLQGSVTGELFF
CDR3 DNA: TGTGCCAGCAGCCTACAGGGTTCGGTCACCGGGGAGCTGTTTTTT

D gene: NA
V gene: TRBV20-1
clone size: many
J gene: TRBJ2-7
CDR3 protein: CSAREEDEQYF
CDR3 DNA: TGCAGTGCTAGAGAGGAGGACGAGCAGTACTTC

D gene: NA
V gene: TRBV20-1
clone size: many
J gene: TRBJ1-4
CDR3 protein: CSARDVWAAELNEKLFF
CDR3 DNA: TGCAGTGCTAGAGATGTATGGGCGGCGGAGCTTAATGAAAAACTGTTTTTT

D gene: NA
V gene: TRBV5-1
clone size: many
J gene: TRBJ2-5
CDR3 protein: CASSLLGAETQYF
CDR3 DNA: TGCGCCAGCAGCTTGTTAGGGGCAGAGACCCAGTACTTC

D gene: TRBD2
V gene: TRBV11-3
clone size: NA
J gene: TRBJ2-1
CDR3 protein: CASSLWTSGDNEQFF
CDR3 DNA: TGTGCCAGCAGCCTCTGGACTAGCGGGGACAATGAGCAGTTCTTC

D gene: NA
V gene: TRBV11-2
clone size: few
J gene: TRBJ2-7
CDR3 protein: CASSLGANTQTDEQYF
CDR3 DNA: TGTGCCAGCAGCTTAGGGGCCAATACACAGACCGACGAGCAGTACTTC

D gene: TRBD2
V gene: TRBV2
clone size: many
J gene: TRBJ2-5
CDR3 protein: CAAGGGGKETQYF
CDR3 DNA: TGTGCCGCAGGCGGGGGAGGTAAAGAGACCCAGTACTTC

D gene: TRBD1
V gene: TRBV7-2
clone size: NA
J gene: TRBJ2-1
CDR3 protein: CASSPGQGNDEQFF
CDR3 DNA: TGTGCCAGCAGCCCGGGACAGGGCAATGATGAGCAGTTCTTC

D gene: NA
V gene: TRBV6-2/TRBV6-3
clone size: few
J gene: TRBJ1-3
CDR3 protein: CASSLGHSGGNTIYF
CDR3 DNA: TGTGCCAGCAGTCTCGGACATTCAGGAGGAAACACCATATATTTT

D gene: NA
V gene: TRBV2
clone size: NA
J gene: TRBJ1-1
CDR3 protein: CASGGQTGRNEAFF
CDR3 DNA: TGTGCCAGCGGGGGGCAGACAGGAAGAAATGAAGCTTTCTTT

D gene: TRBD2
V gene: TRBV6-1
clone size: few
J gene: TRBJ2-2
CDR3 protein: CASSSGGLLLNTGELFF
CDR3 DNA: TGTGCCAGCAGTAGCGGGGGCCTCCTCTTGAACACCGGGGAGCTGTTTTTT

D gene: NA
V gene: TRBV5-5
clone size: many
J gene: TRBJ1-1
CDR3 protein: CASSSGPPGGTEAFF
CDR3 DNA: TGTGCCAGCAGCTCGGGACCCCCGGGGGGCACTGAAGCTTTCTTT

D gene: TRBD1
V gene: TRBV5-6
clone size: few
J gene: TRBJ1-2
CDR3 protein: CASSLAPGQGNYGYTF
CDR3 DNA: TGTGCCAGCAGCTTGGCCCCGGGACAGGGTAACTATGGCTACACCTTC

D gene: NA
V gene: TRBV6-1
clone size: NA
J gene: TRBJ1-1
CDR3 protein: CASSVQGIGNTEAFF
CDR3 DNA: TGTGCCAGCAGTGTTCAGGGGATAGGGAACACTGAAGCTTTCTTT

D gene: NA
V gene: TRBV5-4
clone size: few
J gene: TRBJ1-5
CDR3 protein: CASSSTGSLRSNQPQHF
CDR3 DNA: TGTGCCAGCAGCTCCACCGGGAGTCTGAGGAGCAATCAGCCCCAGCATTTT

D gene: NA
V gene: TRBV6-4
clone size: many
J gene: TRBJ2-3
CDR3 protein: CASSEFGASTDTQYF
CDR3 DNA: TGTGCCAGCAGTGAGTTTGGAGCTAGCACAGATACGCAGTATTTT

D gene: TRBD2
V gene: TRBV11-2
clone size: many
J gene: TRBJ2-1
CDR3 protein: CASSPWTSGGNEQFF
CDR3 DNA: TGTGCCAGCAGCCCCTGGACTAGCGGGGGGAATGAGCAGTTCTTC

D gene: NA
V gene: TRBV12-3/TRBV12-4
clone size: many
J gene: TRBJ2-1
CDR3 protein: CASSFGGGYNEQFF
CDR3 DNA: TGTGCCAGCAGCTTTGGCGGCGGATACAATGAGCAGTTCTTC

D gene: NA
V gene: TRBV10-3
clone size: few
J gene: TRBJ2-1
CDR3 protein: CAISESVGGAGPTSSYNEQFF
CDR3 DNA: TGTGCCATCAGTGAGTCAGTAGGAGGGGCAGGACCAACGAGCTCCTACAATGAGCAGTTCTTC